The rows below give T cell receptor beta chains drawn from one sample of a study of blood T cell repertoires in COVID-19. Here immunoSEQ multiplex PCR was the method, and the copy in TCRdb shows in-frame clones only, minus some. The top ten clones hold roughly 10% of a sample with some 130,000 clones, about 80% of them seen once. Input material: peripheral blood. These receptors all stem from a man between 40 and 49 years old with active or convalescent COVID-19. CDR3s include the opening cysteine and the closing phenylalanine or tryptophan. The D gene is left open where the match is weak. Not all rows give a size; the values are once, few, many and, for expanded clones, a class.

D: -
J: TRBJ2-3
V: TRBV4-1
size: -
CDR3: CASSQAVRGWGTDTQYF
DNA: TGCGCCAGCAGCCAAGCGGTGCGGGGCTGGGGCACAGATACGCAGTATTTT

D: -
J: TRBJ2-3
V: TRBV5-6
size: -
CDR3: CASSLEAGQLLTDTQYF
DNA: TGTGCCAGCAGCTTGGAAGCGGGACAACTCCTCACAGATACGCAGTATTTT

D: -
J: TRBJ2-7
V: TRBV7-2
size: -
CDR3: CASSPDSTTYEQYF
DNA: TGTGCCAGCAGCCCGGACAGCACTACCTACGAGCAGTACTTC

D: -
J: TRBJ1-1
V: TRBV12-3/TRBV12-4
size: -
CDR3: CASSLATEAFF
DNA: TGTGCCAGCAGTTTGGCCACTGAAGCTTTCTTT

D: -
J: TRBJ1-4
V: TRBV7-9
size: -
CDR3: CASSQEGTYNEKLFF
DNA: TGTGCCAGCAGCCAGGAGGGGACCTATAATGAAAAACTGTTTTTT

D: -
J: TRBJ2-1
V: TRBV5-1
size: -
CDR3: CASSPPRDGGREQFF
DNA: TGCGCCAGCAGCCCACCGCGGGATGGCGGGCGTGAGCAGTTCTTC

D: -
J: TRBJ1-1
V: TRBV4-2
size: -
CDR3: CASSLGEEGDTEAFF
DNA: TGTGCCAGCAGCCTCGGAGAAGAAGGGGACACTGAAGCTTTCTTT

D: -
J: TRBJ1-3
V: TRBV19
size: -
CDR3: CASSGGGGVGGNTIYF
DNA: TGTGCCAGTAGTGGCGGGGGGGGCGTCGGTGGAAACACCATATATTTT

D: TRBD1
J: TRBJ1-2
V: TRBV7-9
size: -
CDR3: CASSAGGVGGYTF
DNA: TGTGCCAGCAGCGCAGGGGGTGTCGGTGGCTACACCTTC

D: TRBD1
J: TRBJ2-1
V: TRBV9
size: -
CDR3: CASSEGQGWNEQFF
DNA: TGTGCCAGCAGCGAGGGACAGGGGTGGAATGAGCAGTTCTTC

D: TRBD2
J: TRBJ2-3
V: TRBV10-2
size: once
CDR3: CASTLRLAGVADTQYF
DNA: TGCGCCAGCACTTTGCGACTAGCGGGGGTTGCAGATACGCAGTATTTT

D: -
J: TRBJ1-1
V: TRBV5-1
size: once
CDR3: CASSTIMVGGNTEAFF
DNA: TGCGCCAGCAGCACAATAATGGTCGGGGGGAACACTGAAGCTTTCTTT

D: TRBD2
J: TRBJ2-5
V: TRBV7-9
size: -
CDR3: CASSHPAGREGETQYF
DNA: TGTGCCAGCAGCCACCCCGCCGGGCGGGAGGGCGAGACCCAGTACTTC

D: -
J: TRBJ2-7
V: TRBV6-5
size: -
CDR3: CASSSRVESVQYF
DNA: TGTGCCAGCAGTTCGCGGGTGGAAAGTGTGCAGTACTTC

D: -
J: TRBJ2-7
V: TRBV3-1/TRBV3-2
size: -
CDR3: CASSQVFYEQYF
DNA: TGTGCCAGCAGCCAAGTATTCTACGAGCAGTACTTC

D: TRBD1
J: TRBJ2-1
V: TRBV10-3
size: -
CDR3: CAIGRDRAVF
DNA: TGTGCCATCGGCCGGGACAGGGCGGTCTTC

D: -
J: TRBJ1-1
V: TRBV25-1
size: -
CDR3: CASSEGGWNTEAFF
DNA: TGTGCCAGCAGTGAAGGGGGGTGGAACACTGAAGCTTTCTTT

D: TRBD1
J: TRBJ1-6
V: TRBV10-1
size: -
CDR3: CASSSGTGEGSPLHF
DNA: TGCGCCAGCAGCTCCGGGACAGGGGAGGGTTCACCCCTCCACTTT

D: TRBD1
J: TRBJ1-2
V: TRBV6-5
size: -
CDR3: CASSLDRINGYTF
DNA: TGTGCCAGCAGCCTGGACAGGATTAATGGCTACACCTTC

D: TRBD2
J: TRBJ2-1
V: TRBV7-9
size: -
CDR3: CASSLTSGASNEQFF
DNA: TGTGCCAGCAGCCTTACTAGCGGGGCCAGCAATGAGCAGTTCTTC

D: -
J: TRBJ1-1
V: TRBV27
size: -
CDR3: CASSRYTISTEAFF
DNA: TGTGCCAGCAGTCGATACACGATTTCCACTGAAGCTTTCTTT

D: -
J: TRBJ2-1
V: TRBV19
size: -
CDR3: CASSTPWPRSEFF
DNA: TGTGCCAGTAGTACGCCCTGGCCACGAAGCGAGTTCTTC

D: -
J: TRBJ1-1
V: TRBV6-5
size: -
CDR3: CASSYSDTRGTEAFF
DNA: TGTGCCAGCAGTTACTCGGACACCCGTGGCACTGAAGCTTTCTTT

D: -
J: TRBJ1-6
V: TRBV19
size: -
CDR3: CASSIRGGNSPLHF
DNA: TGTGCCAGTAGTATCCGGGGAGGTAATTCACCCCTCCACTTT

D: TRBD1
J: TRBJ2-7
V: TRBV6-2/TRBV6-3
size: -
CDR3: CASSPWDRKYEQYF
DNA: TGTGCCAGCAGTCCATGGGACAGAAAATACGAGCAGTACTTC

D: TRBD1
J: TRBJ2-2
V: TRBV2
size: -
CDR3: CASTRSSRGRSYTGELFF
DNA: TGTGCCAGCACTCGATCTTCCAGGGGGCGATCATACACCGGGGAGCTGTTTTTT

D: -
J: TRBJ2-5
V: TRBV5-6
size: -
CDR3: CASSPRAGQETQYF
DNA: TGTGCCAGCAGCCCCAGGGCGGGGCAGGAGACCCAGTACTTC

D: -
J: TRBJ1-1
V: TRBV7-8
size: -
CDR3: CASSPDTLQGGTEAFF
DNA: TGTGCCAGCAGCCCCGACACCTTACAGGGCGGCACTGAAGCTTTCTTT

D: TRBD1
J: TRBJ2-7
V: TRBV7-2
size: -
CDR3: CASSRQGSYEQYF
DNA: TGTGCCAGCAGCCGACAGGGGTCCTACGAGCAGTACTTC

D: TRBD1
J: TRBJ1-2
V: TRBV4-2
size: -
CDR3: CASSPLGTGTGYDGYTF
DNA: TGTGCCAGCAGCCCGCTCGGGACAGGGACTGGGTACGATGGCTACACCTTC

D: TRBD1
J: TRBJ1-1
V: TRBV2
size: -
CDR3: CASRGQGANLNTEAFF
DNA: TGTGCCAGCAGGGGACAGGGGGCGAACCTGAACACTGAAGCTTTCTTT

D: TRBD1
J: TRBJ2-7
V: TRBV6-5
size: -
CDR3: CASSYSRQGAYEQYF
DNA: TGTGCCAGCAGTTACTCGAGGCAGGGGGCGTACGAGCAGTACTTC

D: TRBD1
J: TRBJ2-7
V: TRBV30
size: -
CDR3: CAWRRDRVYEQYF
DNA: TGTGCCTGGAGGCGGGACAGGGTCTACGAGCAGTACTTC

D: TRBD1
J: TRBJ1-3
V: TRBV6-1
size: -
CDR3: CASSEPGQGRIGNTIYF
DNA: TGTGCCAGCAGTGAGCCCGGACAGGGAAGAATTGGAAACACCATATATTTT

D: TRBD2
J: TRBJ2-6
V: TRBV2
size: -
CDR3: CANGLAGSGANVLTF
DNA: TGTGCCAACGGACTAGCGGGGTCTGGGGCCAACGTCCTGACTTTC

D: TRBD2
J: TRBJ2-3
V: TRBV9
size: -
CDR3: CASSVGRASGGTSTDTQYF
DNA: TGTGCCAGCAGCGTAGGTCGGGCGAGCGGGGGAACTAGCACAGATACGCAGTATTTT

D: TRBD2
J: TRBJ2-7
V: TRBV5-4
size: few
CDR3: CASSLPGGSLYEQYF
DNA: TGTGCCAGCAGCCTACCGGGAGGGTCCCTCTACGAGCAGTACTTC

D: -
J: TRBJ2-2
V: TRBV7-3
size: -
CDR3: CASTTYTGELFF
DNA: TGTGCCAGCACAACCTATACCGGGGAGCTGTTTTTT

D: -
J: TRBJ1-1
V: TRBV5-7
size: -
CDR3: CASSLAGDNTEAFF
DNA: TGTGCCAGCAGCTTGGCCGGGGATAACACTGAAGCTTTCTTT

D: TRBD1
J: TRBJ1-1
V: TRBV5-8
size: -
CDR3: CASSYRGVGTEAFF
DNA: TGTGCCAGCAGCTACAGGGGAGTAGGGACTGAAGCTTTCTTT

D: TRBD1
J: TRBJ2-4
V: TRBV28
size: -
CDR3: CASSRGDRGAKNIQYF
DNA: TGTGCCAGCAGTCGGGGGGACAGGGGTGCCAAAAACATTCAGTACTTC

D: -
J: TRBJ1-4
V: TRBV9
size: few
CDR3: CASSVGGGNEKLFF
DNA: TGTGCCAGCAGCGTAGGAGGGGGTAATGAAAAACTGTTTTTT

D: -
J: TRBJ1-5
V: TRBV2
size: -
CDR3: CASSPDRSNQPQHF
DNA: TGTGCCAGCAGTCCAGACAGGAGCAATCAGCCCCAGCATTTT

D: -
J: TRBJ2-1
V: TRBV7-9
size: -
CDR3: CASSPPVSQGSYNEQFF
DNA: TGTGCCAGCAGCCCCCCGGTCTCCCAGGGCTCCTACAATGAGCAGTTCTTC

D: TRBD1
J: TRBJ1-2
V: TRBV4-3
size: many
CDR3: CASSQGGQGARYGYTF
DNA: TGCGCCAGCAGCCAAGGTGGACAGGGGGCGCGGTATGGCTACACCTTC

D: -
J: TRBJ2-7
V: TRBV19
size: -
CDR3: CASSPQLGVSYEQYF
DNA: TGTGCCAGTAGTCCGCAACTCGGGGTCTCCTACGAGCAGTACTTC

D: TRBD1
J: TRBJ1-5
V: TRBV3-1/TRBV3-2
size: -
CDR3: CASSQDYKGAQPQHF
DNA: TGTGCCAGCAGCCAAGATTACAAGGGGGCTCAGCCCCAGCATTTT

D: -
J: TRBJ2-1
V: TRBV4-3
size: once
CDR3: CASSQEHLAREQFF
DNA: TGCGCCAGCAGCCAAGAACATCTGGCGAGGGAGCAGTTCTTC

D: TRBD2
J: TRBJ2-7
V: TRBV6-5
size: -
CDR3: CASGTSGGAPYEQYF
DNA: TGTGCCAGCGGGACTAGCGGGGGGGCCCCCTACGAGCAGTACTTC

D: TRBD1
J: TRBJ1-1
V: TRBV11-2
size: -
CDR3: CASSSPHRDREAFF
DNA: TGTGCCAGCAGCTCCCCTCACCGGGACAGAGAAGCTTTCTTT

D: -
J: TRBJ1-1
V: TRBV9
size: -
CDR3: CASSVKPTMAEAFF
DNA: TGTGCCAGCAGCGTAAAACCGACTATGGCTGAAGCTTTCTTT